This T cell receptor beta chain was sequenced during a study of shared clonotypes between healthy human individuals. Study outcomes and limitations: Clonotypes shared by all four donors outscored non-shared clonotypes in generation probability.

The assay was immunoSEQ multiplex PCR, and TCRdb's table has in-frame clones only and misses some. This table holds about 2.3 million clones, 85% to 95% found once. A word on this clone: Its specificity is not known.

The sequenced sample was naive CD4+ T cells from PBMCs. As to subset: CD45RA+ positively selected. The receptor comes from a man aged 18 to 30 in good health. Some clones in this sample may be carry-over from other donors' samples.

CDR3 in DNA: TGTGCCAGCAGCTTAGAAGCAGGGAAGTACCAAGAGACCCAGTACTTC. Translating gives CASSLEAGKYQETQYF. The genes are TRBV7-6 and TRBJ2-5, with a possible D match to TRBD1 (5 bases). The CDR3 length is 16 residues. V was cut by 1 base and J by 0 bases, with 12 bases left in between. The V gene's germline CDR1 is SGHVS and CDR2 FNYEAQ.